A single TCR beta chain is shown here with its context. This entry belongs to a study of blood T cell repertoires in COVID-19. Clones were read by immunoSEQ multiplex PCR, and TCRdb kept only the in-frame ones, dropping some. The sample includes approximately 210,000 clones, about nine tenths of them seen just once. The CDR3 length is 14 residues. Per the germline V gene, CDR1 is LGHDT and CDR2 is YNNKEL (reference sequence). V dropped 1 base and J dropped 6; count of bases not matched to a gene: 5. This chain links TRBV3-1 (or the pseudogene TRBV3-2) with TRBJ2-7, with 8 nucleotides matching TRBD1. Source material: peripheral blood. The sequence was collected from a man in his fifties with COVID-19, enrolled during active disease. CDR3 sequence reads: CASSQGRQGAEQYF. The CDR3 coding sequence is TGTGCCAGCAGCCAAGGGCGGCAGGGGGCCGAGCAGTACTTC.